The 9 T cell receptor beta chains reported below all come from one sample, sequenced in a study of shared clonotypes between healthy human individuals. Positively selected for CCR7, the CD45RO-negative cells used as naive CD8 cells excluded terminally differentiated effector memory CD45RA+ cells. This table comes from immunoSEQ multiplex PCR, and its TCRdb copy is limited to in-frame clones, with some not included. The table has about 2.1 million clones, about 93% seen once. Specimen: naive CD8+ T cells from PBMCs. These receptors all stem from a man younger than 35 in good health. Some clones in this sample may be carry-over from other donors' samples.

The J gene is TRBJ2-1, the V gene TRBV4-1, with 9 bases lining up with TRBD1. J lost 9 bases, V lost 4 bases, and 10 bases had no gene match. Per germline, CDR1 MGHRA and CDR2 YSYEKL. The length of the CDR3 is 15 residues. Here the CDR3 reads CASSLGTGFSSEQFF. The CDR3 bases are TGCGCCAGCAGCCTGGGGACAGGGTTCTCTTCTGAGCAGTTCTTC.

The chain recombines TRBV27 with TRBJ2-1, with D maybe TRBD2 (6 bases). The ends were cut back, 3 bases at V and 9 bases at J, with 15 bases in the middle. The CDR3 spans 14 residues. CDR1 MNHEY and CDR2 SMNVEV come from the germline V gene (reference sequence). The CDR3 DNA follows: TGTGCCAGCAGTTTCGGGGGTATACGGGGTGAGCAGTTCTTC. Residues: CASSFGGIRGEQFF.

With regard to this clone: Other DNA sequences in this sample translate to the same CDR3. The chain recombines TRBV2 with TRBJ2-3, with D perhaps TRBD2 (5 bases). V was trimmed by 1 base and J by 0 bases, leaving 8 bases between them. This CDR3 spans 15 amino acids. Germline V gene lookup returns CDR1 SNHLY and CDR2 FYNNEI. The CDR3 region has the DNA TGTGCCAGCAGTGAAGGGACGGGGAGCACAGATACGCAGTATTTT. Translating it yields CASSEGTGSTDTQYF.

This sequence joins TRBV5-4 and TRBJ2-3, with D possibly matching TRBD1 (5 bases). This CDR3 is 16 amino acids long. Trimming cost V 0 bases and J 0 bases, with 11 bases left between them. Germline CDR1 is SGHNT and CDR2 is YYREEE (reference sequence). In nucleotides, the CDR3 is TGTGCCAGCAGCTTGGGTGGACACACTAGCACAGATACGCAGTATTTT. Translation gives CASSLGGHTSTDTQYF. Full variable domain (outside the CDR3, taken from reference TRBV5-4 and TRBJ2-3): ETGVTQSPTHLIKTRGQQVTLRCSSQSGHNTVSWYQQALGQGPQFIFQYYREEENGRGNFPPRFSGLQFPNYSSELNVNALELDDSALYLCASSLGGHTSTDTQYFGPGTRLTVL.

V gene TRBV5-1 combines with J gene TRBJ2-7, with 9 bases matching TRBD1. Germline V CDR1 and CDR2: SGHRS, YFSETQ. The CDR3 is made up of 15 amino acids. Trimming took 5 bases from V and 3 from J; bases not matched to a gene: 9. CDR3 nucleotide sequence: TGCGCCAGCAGGAAGGGGAGGGACAGGGACTACGAGCAGTACTTC. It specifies CASRKGRDRDYEQYF.

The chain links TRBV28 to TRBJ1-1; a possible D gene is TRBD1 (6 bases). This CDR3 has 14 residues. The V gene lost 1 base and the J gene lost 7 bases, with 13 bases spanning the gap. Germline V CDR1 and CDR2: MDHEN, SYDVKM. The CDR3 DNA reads TGTGCCAGCAGTTTATATATGGACAGAGGTGAAGCTTTCTTT. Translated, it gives CASSLYMDRGEAFF.

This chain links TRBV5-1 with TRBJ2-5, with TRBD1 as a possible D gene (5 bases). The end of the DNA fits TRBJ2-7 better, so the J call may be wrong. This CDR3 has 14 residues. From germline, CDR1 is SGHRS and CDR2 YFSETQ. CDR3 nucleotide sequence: TGCGCCAGCAGCTTGGAGGACACTCTCTACGAGCAGTACTTC. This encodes CASSLEDTLYEQYF.

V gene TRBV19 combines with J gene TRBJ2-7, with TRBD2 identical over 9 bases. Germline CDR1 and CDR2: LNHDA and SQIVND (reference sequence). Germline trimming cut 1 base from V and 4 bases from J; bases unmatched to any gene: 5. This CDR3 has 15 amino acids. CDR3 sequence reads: CASSIGSGSIYEQYF. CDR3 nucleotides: TGTGCCAGTAGTATAGGTAGCGGGAGTATTTACGAGCAGTACTTC.

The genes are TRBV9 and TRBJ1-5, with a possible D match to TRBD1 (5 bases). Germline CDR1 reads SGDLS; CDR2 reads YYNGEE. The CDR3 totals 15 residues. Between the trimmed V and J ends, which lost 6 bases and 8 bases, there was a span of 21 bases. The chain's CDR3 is CASNLLGGKREPQHF. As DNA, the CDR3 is TGTGCCAGCAATTTGTTGGGGGGAAAGAGAGAGCCCCAGCATTTT.